This T cell receptor beta chain was sequenced in a study of blood T cell repertoires in COVID-19. About the study: Samples representing acute and convalescent COVID-19 were sourced from the United States, Italy and Spain. PBMCs, B-cell-depleted T cells, or T cells were the source of the cDNA or gDNA that made up the material.

Trimming at V came to 4 bases and at J to 5 bases, leaving 5 bases not matched to a gene. CDR1 is SGHKS and CDR2 is YYEKEE in the germline V gene (reference sequence). The CDR3 sequence is 14 residues long. Profiled with immunoSEQ multiplex PCR; TCRdb holds only in-frame clones, not every one. The sample has approximately 170,000 clones; approximately 84% are singletons. The cohort comprised adults aged roughly 18 to 95 years residing in approximately 25 US areas. Each recovered donor of Cohort 3 presented with two negative PCRs, clearance, or symptom resolution. The source material was PBMCs or T cells enriched from blood (not recorded which). This TCR came from a woman aged 25 to 45 who had recovered from COVID-19. V usage is TRBV5-5 and J usage is TRBJ2-3; 9 bases map to TRBD2. The CDR3 nucleotides read TGTGCCAGCAGCCCGGCTAGCGGGAAAGATACGCAGTATTTT. This codes for CASSPASGKDTQYF.